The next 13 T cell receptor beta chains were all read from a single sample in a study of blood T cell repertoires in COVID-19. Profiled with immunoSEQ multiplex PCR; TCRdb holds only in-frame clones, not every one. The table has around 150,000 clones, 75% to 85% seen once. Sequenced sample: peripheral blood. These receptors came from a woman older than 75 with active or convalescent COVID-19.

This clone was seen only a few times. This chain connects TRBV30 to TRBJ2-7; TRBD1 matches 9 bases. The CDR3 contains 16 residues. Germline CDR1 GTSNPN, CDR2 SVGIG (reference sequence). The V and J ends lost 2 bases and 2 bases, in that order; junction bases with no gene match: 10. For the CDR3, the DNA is TGTGCCTGGAGTCCTACGCCGGGACAGGGTACCTACGAGCAGTACTTC. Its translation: CAWSPTPGQGTYEQYF.

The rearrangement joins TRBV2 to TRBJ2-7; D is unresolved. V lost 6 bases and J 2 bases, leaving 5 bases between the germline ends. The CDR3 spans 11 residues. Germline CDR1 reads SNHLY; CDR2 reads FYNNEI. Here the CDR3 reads CASSVAYEQYF. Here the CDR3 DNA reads TGTGCCAGCAGCGTAGCCTACGAGCAGTACTTC.

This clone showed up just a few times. The CDR3 sequence is CANPRVLTFNSPLHF. CDR3 sequence (DNA): TGTGCCAACCCTCGGGTCCTGACTTTCAATTCACCCCTCCACTTT. The chain is built from TRBV7-3 and TRBJ1-6; D is ambiguous. This CDR3 comprises 15 residues. The V gene lost 10 bases and the J gene lost 7 bases, with 20 bases spanning the gap. Germline values: CDR1 SGHTA, CDR2 FQGTGA.

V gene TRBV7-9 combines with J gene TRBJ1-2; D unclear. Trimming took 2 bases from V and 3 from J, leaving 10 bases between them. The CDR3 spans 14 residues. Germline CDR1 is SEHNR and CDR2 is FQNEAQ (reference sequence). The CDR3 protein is CASSLSGSDYGYTF. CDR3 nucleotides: TGTGCCAGCAGCTTATCGGGGAGCGACTATGGCTACACCTTC.

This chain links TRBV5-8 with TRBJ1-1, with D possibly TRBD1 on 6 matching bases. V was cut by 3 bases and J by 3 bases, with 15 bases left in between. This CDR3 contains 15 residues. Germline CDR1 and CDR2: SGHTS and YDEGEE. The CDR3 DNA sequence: TGTGCCAGCAGCTCCACAGGGTCTTTGGACACTGAAGCTTTCTTT. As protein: CASSSTGSLDTEAFF.

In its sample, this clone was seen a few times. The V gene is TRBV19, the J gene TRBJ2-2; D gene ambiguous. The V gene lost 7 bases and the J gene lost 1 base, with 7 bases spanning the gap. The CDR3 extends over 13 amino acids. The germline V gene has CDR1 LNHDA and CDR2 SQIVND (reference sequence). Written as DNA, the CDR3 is TGTGCCAGTATTAACGGGAACACCGGGGAGCTGTTTTTT. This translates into CASINGNTGELFF.

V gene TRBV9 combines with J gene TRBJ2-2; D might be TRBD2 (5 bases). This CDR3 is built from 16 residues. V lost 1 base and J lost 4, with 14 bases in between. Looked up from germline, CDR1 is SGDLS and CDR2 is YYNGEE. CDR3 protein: CASSVLTSGTTGELFF. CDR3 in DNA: TGTGCCAGCAGCGTATTGACGTCGGGAACCACCGGGGAGCTGTTTTTT.

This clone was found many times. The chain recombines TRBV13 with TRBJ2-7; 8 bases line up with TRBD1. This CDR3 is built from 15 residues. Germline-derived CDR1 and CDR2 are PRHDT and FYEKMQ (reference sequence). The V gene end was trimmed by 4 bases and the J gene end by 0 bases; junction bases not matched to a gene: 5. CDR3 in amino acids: CASSSSGTGSYEQYF. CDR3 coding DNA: TGTGCCAGCAGCTCCTCCGGGACAGGCTCCTACGAGCAGTACTTC.

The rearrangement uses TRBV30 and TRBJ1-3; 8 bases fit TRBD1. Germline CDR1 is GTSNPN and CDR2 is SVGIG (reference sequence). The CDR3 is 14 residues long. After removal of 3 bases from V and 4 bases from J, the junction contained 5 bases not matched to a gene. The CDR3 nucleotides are TGTGCCTGGAGCGGACAGGGTGGGGGAAACACCATATATTTT. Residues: CAWSGQGGGNTIYF.

The CDR3 region is CASSQRQGVQPQHF. CDR3 DNA sequence: TGTGCCAGCAGCCAACGGCAGGGTGTTCAGCCCCAGCATTTT. The rearrangement links TRBV3-1 (or the pseudogene TRBV3-2) to TRBJ1-5, with D tentatively TRBD1 (5 bases). The CDR3 covers 14 residues. V was pared by 2 bases and J by 6 bases, with 11 bases between. The germline CDR1 and CDR2 sequences are LGHDT and YNNKEL (reference sequence).

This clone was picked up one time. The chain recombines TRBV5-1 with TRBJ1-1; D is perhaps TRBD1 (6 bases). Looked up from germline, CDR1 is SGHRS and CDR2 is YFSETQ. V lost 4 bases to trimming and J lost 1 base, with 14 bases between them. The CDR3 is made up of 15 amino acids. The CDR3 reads CASSRNRVTNTEAFF. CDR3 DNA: TGCGCCAGCAGCAGAAACAGGGTCACGAACACTGAAGCTTTCTTT.

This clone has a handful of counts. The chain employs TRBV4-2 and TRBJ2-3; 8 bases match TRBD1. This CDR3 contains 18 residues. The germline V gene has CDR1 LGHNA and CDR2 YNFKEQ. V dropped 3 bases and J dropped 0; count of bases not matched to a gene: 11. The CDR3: CASSHRGRGLSSTDTQYF. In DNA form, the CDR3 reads TGTGCCAGCAGCCATCGAGGCAGGGGGCTTTCTAGCACAGATACGCAGTATTTT.

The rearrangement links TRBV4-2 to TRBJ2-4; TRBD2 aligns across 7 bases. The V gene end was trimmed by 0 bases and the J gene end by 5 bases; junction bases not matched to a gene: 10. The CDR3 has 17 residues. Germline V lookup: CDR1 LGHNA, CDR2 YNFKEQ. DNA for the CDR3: TGTGCCAGCAGCCAAGAACTCGGGGGGAGTGGCCAAAACATTCAGTACTTC. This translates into CASSQELGGSGQNIQYF.